The entry below describes one T cell receptor beta chain. Its specificity is unknown. This sample is drawn from a study of T cell responses to AZD1222 COVID-19 vaccine. Study-wide points: Baseline seropositives among AZD1222 recipients totaled only 5 to 7. Within unmutated variant regions lay the reported targets of nearly half of spike-specific TCRs.

The CDR3 consists of 14 residues. V was shortened by 9 bases and J by 8 bases, with 19 bases between the two germline ends. Germline V gene lookup returns CDR1 WSHSY and CDR2 SAAADI. Measured with immunoSEQ multiplex PCR; TCRdb has only the in-frame clones, and not every one. This sample has 26,000 or so clones, with around 86% found just once. Analyses pooled second doses at about 4 or about 12 weeks. The source was peripheral blood, collected 28 days after the second AZD1222 dose. The chain has TRBV10-2 and TRBJ1-4; D is undetermined. The sequence was obtained from an adult who received the AZD1222 COVID-19 vaccine. Here the CDR3 DNA reads TGCGCCAGAGGGCCCAACCAACGGAGGGAAAAACTGTTTTTT. Amino acid sequence: CARGPNQRREKLFF.